The 11 T cell receptor beta chains given below trace back to one sample, sequenced in a study of cytomegalovirus exposure and HLA in healthy donors. The PCR had 60 Vbeta and 13 Jbeta primers. Using immunoSEQ multiplex PCR, the repertoire was profiled, and TCRdb retains in-frame clones only, with some absent. Of 150,000 to 200,000 clones listed, approximately 82% were seen once; the top ten hold 6.4%. The sample taken for sequencing was PBMCs. These receptors were collected from a man aged 50 to 60 in good health and CMV-seropositive.

This chain connects TRBV19 to TRBJ1-4; TRBD1 aligns across 10 bases. With V trimmed by 7 bases and J by 10 bases, 6 bases remained unmatched. CDR3 length: 13 amino acids. Germline loops: CDR1 LNHDA, CDR2 SQIVND (reference sequence). CDR3: CASTPDRGTKLFF. The CDR3 nucleotides are TGTGCCAGTACCCCGGACAGGGGGACAAAACTGTTTTTT.

To note about this clone: Other DNA sequences in this sample translate to the same CDR3. The chain couples TRBV5-1 to TRBJ1-2; 11 bases are shared with TRBD1. The junction had 0 bases not matched to a gene; V was cut back by 0 bases and J by 2 bases. Germline loops: CDR1 SGHRS, CDR2 YFSETQ. CDR3 size: 15 residues. CDR3 in DNA: TGCGCCAGCAGCTTGGGGGACAGGGGGAACTATGGCTACACCTTC. It specifies CASSLGDRGNYGYTF.

This chain joins TRBV7-9 and TRBJ2-1; D might be TRBD2 (5 bases). Per germline, CDR1 SEHNR and CDR2 FQNEAQ (reference sequence). CDR3 size: 12 residues. The ends were cut back, 1 base at V and 9 bases at J, with 7 bases in the middle. This CDR3 reads CASSLERGEQFF. The CDR3 DNA is TGTGCCAGCAGCTTAGAACGGGGTGAGCAGTTCTTC. The full variable domain, completed using reference TRBV7-9 and TRBJ2-1, is DTGVSQNPRHKITKRGQNVTFRCDPISEHNRLYWYRQTLGQGPEFLTYFQNEAQLEKSRLLSDRFSAERPKGSFSTLEIQRTEQGDSAMYLCASSLERGEQFFGPGTRLTVL.

The gene calls are TRBV6-5 and TRBJ1-2; 9 nucleotides match TRBD1. V gave up 5 bases and J gave up 6 bases; unmatched junction bases: 4. Germline V gives CDR1 MNHEY, CDR2 SVGAGI. The CDR3 runs 13 residues. CDR3 residues: CASSADRGDGYTF. The DNA of the CDR3 is TGTGCCAGCAGTGCCGACAGGGGGGATGGCTACACCTTC.

The rearrangement links TRBV7-2 to TRBJ2-1, with D maybe TRBD2 (6 bases). The CDR3 contains 16 residues. The V gene's germline CDR1 is SGHTA and CDR2 FQGNSA. Trimming removed 2 bases at V and 5 bases at J, with 16 bases between. The CDR3 spells CASSLTPGRPNNEQFF. CDR3 DNA: TGTGCCAGCAGCTTAACCCCTGGGAGGCCAAACAATGAGCAGTTCTTC.

This clone came up a few times. This chain uses TRBV6-4 with TRBJ2-7; 7 nucleotides match TRBD1. Looked up from germline, CDR1 is MRHNA and CDR2 is SNTAGT. With V trimmed by 7 bases and J by 4 bases, 7 bases remained unmatched. This CDR3 region has 13 residues. CDR3 sequence: CASNRTGRYEQYV. The CDR3 nucleotides are TGTGCCAGCAATAGGACAGGAAGATACGAGCAGTACGTC.

This clone was counted between two and nine times. The chain recombines TRBV27 with TRBJ2-1; 8 bases fit TRBD2. The V segment lost 9 bases and the J segment 7 bases; nucleotides outside the gene matches: 8. This CDR3 contains 13 residues. Germline V gives CDR1 MNHEY, CDR2 SMNVEV (reference sequence). The DNA of the CDR3 is TGTGCCAGTTCCGGGACTAGTGGGAATGAGCAGTTCTTC. It translates to CASSGTSGNEQFF.

The chain couples TRBV5-1 to TRBJ1-2, with 11 nucleotides matching TRBD1. CDR1 and CDR2 (germline): SGHRS, YFSETQ. V gave up 2 bases and J gave up 6 bases; unmatched junction bases: 6. The CDR3 runs 15 residues. The CDR3 DNA reads TGCGCCAGCAGCTTCCGGACAGGGGGCGAAGATGGCTACACCTTC. It yields the protein CASSFRTGGEDGYTF.

In its sample, this clone was seen once. The chain uses TRBV9 and TRBJ2-2, with TRBD1 identical over 8 bases. V shed 1 base and J 6 bases; nucleotides not matched to a gene: 2. Germline V gives CDR1 SGDLS, CDR2 YYNGEE. The CDR3 consists of 14 residues. Here the CDR3 DNA reads TGTGCCAGCAGCGTACGACAGGGGCCCGGGGAGCTGTTTTTT. Protein: CASSVRQGPGELFF.

CDR3 loop: CASSRRGENTEAFF. CDR3 nucleotide sequence: TGTGCCAGCAGCCGGAGGGGAGAGAACACTGAAGCTTTCTTT. V and J are TRBV11-3 and TRBJ1-1; weak D call: TRBD1 (5 bases). The V and J ends lost 5 bases and 1 base respectively, with 11 bases between them. CDR1 and CDR2 from the germline V gene are SGHNT and YENEEA. The CDR3 loop spans 14 amino acids.

This chain links TRBV7-2 with TRBJ2-5; 8 bases line up with TRBD2. Germline loops: CDR1 SGHTA, CDR2 FQGNSA. Trimming took 5 bases from V and 5 from J; bases not matched to a gene: 10. The CDR3 covers 15 residues. The CDR3 coding sequence is TGTGCCAGCAGCCCAACCCGGGGGGGCGGGGAGACCCAGTACTTC. Amino acid sequence: CASSPTRGGGETQYF. The variable domain in full, completed from reference TRBV7-2 and TRBJ2-5, reads GAGVSQSPSNKVTEKGKDVELRCDPISGHTALYWYRQSLGQGLEFLIYFQGNSAPDKSGLPSDRFSAERTGGSVSTLTIQRTQQEDSAVYLCASSPTRGGGETQYFGPGTRLLVL.